This TCR beta chain was identified in a study of cytomegalovirus exposure and HLA in healthy donors (TCRdb year 2017). About the investigation overall: An earlier analysis of some 600 of the donors reported over 250 Gb of sequence data and 117 million unique TCR beta sequences obtained from approximately 180 million T cells. An early release covering 500 to 750 HLA-typed donors comprised 250 to 350 gigabases of sequencing data and around 86 million unique TCR sequences. Of the approximately 400 genotyped donors, 65% to 90% fell in the genetic ancestry cluster associated with self-reported Caucasian donors. The study aimed to test whether cataloging public T cell receptors could reveal signatures of past pathogen exposure. The study profiled the T cell repertoires of hundreds of subjects by immunosequencing and related them to cytomegalovirus serostatus. Along with the 666-subject first cohort, a separate validation cohort of around 120 different subjects was used. The study combined high-throughput TCR immunosequencing, statistical association of individual TCRs with disease status, and machine learning to predict cytomegalovirus infection status. In a later analysis, previously published TCR beta repertoires from 550 to 750 donors were re-analyzed and high-resolution HLA genotyping was added so that TCR occurrence patterns could be studied. Rather than drawing on any new phenotypic data, the later analysis identified candidate immune exposures from TCR beta sequences and the way those sequences occurred across donors. An earlier analysis of fewer than 700 of the donors applied high-throughput TCR beta sequencing to assess whether each TCR beta V gene segment acted as functional or pseudogenic. Donor age, sex, ethnicity and CMV serostatus were compiled together with the repertoire data. A later genetic analysis used genome-wide SNP genotypes for 398 of the 666 donors, treating that subset as a discovery cohort. All discovery cohort repertoires had been generated on a single sequencing platform. Class I and class II HLA loci were covered by the typing at four-digit resolution. Typing coverage varied by locus: roughly 620-630 donors for A, B, C, DRB1 and DQB1; around 560 for DQA1; more than 600 for DPA1; 400 to 480 for DPB1. Four or five DR-DQ haplotypes were handled as single units for association and clustering, since linkage in the cohort was strong. Among 398 genotyped donors of the cohort, an average of approximately 230,000 unique TCR beta nucleotide sequences were sequenced per donor, roughly 20% of them non-productive.

This clone appeared a few times. Its antigen has not been determined. Base qualities were left out, and no much larger clone turns up one base away. Summary of the overall study and its limitations: A further reported finding was that TCR beta sequences accurately predicted the HLA-A and HLA-B alleles for most subjects in the first cohort. In the study, approximately 160 TCR beta chains were listed as associated with cytomegalovirus. CMV serostatus was the only immune exposure information available for the cohort. Because counts were too low, some 17 rarely observed V segments, including chromosome 9 orphons, were left out of the earlier analysis of a few hundred of the donors. Sequencing depth was assumed to be roughly uniform across donors in the presence/absence analyses, though that assumption may not hold. In a later genetic analysis, fewer N-insertions in productive TCRs were reported among donors in an Asian-associated ancestry cluster than the roughly 700-donor mean. The classifier was reported to diagnose cytomegalovirus status with high specificity and sensitivity in both the original and validation cohorts. A cluster of highly shared sequence variants was judged likely to be a technical artifact of the sequencing pipeline. An association between a missense DCLRE1C variant and V-gene and J-gene trimming of TCR beta chains was found in a later genetic analysis and replicated in an independent cohort. Most TCR sequences were observed very rarely across donors, whereas some public TCRs were present in many individuals. In a later analysis, most CMV-associated TCR beta chains were found to appear HLA-restricted, with HLA associations seemingly driven largely by CMV exposure. A later analysis found that HLA-associated TCR beta chains were more clonally expanded and had lower generation probabilities than equally common non-associated chains. Because HLA typing was unavailable for some donors at each locus, only the typed subset was used in association tests. According to a later analysis, parvovirus B19, influenza, CMV and Epstein-Barr virus appeared linked to several top co-occurrence clusters. Because the 87-base-pair reads could not distinguish some IMGT-functional V segments, including TRBV6-2 and TRBV6-3, those segments were excluded. A later analysis associated roughly 17,000 TCR beta sequences with specific HLA alleles at a false discovery rate of 0.05. Correlated functional status among segregating V segments might reflect linkage disequilibrium, but an unknown experimental factor could not be ruled out. The cohort was sequenced for TCR beta chains only, and without alpha or paired-chain data the features that could be detected were limited. According to a later analysis, TCR association rates differed among HLA loci, with DRB1 alleles showing the most associated TCRs and HLA-C alleles showing the fewest. Three of the identified cytomegalovirus-associated TCR beta chains were confirmed in vitro to be specific for cytomegalovirus antigens. It was suggested by the authors that the approach could potentially be generalized to other disease states and immunological phenotypes. Assigning TCR associations to individual alleles was difficult when HLA alleles, especially DR and DQ, strongly co-occurred. An earlier analysis of approximately 600 of the donors showed that most TCR beta V segments appeared in productive rearrangements either about 87% or about 30% of the time, which broadly matched IMGT annotations.

The library was generated by the immunoSEQ multiplex PCR assay. For the multiplex PCR, a mixture combining 60 forward primers for TCR Vbeta segments and 13 reverse primers for TCR Jbeta segments was used. The CDR3 region of rearranged TCR beta genes was amplified from genomic DNA by a multiplex PCR assay. Amplified TCR beta libraries were sequenced as 87-base-pair reads on the Illumina HiSeq System. On the authors' methods: A later analysis counted approximately 74 million unique TCR beta chains across the 500 to 850 repertoires, and roughly 9.9 million of these chains were shared by at least two donors. A nearest-neighbor algorithm error-corrected the raw reads and collapsed the reads into unique sequences, merging closely related sequences to remove PCR and sequencing errors. Alignment of CDR3 sequences to IMGT reference sequences was used to assign V, D and J gene segments. For a sequence to be retained, a match of at least six nucleotides to both a V gene segment and a J gene segment was required. Rearrangements were called productive when the CDR3 lacked stop codons and stayed in frame with V and J; all others were non-productive. Following IMGT convention, CDR3 was defined as the stretch from the second conserved V-encoded cysteine up to the conserved J-encoded phenylalanine. In an earlier analysis of roughly 610 of the donors, sequences lacking an unambiguous match to a single V gene segment were excluded. An earlier analysis of 587 of the donors classified V segments as functional when productive rearrangements were above 56.7% and as segregating when the standard deviation between donors was above 5%. To diagnose cytomegalovirus status from the catalog of TCR beta chain sequences, a statistical classification framework was built. V and J gene assignment, in a later analysis, came from comparing TCR nucleotide sequences with IMGT/GENE-DB human TR gene sequences. A later analysis assigned CDR3 sequences and most-parsimonious VDJ recombination scenarios with the TCRdist pipeline. In a later analysis, each TCR beta chain was defined by its CDR3 amino acid sequence together with its V-gene family, and reads lacking a unique V-gene family were excluded. As a way to deal with suspected cross-contamination and a sequencing artifact, a later analysis dropped more than 500 nucleotide sequences that were highly shared and had low generation probability. In a later analysis, a clonal expansion index was calculated for each public chain from normalized within-repertoire ranks of inferred template counts. In a later analysis, generation probabilities were computed using a VDJ recombination model fitted to out-of-frame rearrangements, and the results were checked against IGoR. In a later analysis, TCR-TCR, TCR-HLA and TCR-CMV co-occurrence was scored with hypergeometric tests, and a repertoire-size bias correction was applied to TCR pairs. In a later analysis, false discovery rates were estimated by permuting HLA or CMV assignments 20 times. In a later analysis, co-occurring TCRs were grouped with DBSCAN, and TCRdist sequence similarity was added when clustering was performed within HLA-allele-positive subsets. Co-occurrence clustering excluded repertoires with fewer than 30,000 or more than 120,000 public chains, plus five with anomalous nucleotide sharing. Imported from immuneACCESS, the table was reduced by TCRdb to in-frame sequences with V and J called. These copies leave out some clones; in studies compared against another copy, an unresolved V gene accounts for under half, and the cause of the remainder is not known. Clonal size and the V and J genes are those of that table, whereas D and trimming came from the DNA. Present in this sample are roughly 180,000 clones, around 78% of which were seen just once. The leading ten clones occupy under 15% of the sample.

The junction carries 8 bases between V and J, which are trimmed by 0 bases and 2 bases respectively. The CDR3 goes from the cysteine to the phenylalanine over 14 residues. Only the CDR3 DNA is retained, 42 bases long and in frame from the first base. CDR1 SGHRS and CDR2 YFSETQ are derived from the germline V gene. The cohort was made up of under 800 healthy bone marrow donors. At the time of sampling, all cohort members were nominally healthy, though unrecorded immune exposures were likely present. The donor tested CMV seropositive and was one of the 289 seropositive cohort members. Each donor provided a peripheral blood sample, and peripheral blood mononuclear cells were used for TCR beta sequencing. The Qiagen DNeasy Blood Extraction Kit was used to extract genomic DNA from the blood cell samples.

The source material was PBMCs. This receptor was obtained from a woman in her forties or fifties in good health and CMV-seropositive. The receptor chain draws on TRBV5-1 and TRBJ1-1; the D gene identity is not certain. In nucleotide form, the sequence is TGCGCCAGCAGCTTGGTGCCGGGTAACACTGAAGCTTTCTTT. It translates to CASSLVPGNTEAFF. The CDR3, completed at both ends by the reference TRBV5-1 and TRBJ1-1 genes, gives the full variable domain KAGVTQTPRYLIKTRGQQVTLSCSPISGHRSVSWYQQTPGQGLQFLFEYFSETQRNKGNFPGRFSGRQFSNSRSEMNVSTLELGDSALYLCASSLVPGNTEAFFGQGTRLTVV.